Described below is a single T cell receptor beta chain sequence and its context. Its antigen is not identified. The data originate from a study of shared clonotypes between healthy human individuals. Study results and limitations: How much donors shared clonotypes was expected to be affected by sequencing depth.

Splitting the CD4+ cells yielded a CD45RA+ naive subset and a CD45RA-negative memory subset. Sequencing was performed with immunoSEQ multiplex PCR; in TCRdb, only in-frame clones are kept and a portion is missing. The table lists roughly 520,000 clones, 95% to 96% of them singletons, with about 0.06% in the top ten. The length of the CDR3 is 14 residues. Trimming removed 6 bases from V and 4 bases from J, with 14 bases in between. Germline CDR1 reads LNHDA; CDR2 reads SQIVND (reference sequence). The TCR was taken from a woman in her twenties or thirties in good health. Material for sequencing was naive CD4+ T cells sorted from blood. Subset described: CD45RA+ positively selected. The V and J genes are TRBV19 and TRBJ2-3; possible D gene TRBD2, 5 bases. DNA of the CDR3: TGTGCCAGTAGGGTCAGAAGCGGTTCAGATACGCAGTATTTT. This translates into CASRVRSGSDTQYF.